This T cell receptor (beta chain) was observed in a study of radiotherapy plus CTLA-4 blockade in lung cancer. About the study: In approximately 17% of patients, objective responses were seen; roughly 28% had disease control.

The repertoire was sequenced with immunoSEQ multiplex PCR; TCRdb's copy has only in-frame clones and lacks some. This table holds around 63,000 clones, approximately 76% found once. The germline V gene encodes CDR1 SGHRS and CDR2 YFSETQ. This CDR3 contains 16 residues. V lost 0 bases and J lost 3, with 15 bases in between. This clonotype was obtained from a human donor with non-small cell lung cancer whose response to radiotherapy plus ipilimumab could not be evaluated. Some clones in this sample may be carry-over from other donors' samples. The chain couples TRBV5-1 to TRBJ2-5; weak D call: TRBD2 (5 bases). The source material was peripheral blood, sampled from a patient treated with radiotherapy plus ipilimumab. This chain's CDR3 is CASSLGPMRAEETQYF. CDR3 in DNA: TGCGCCAGCAGCTTGGGCCCGATGCGGGCGGAAGAGACCCAGTACTTC.